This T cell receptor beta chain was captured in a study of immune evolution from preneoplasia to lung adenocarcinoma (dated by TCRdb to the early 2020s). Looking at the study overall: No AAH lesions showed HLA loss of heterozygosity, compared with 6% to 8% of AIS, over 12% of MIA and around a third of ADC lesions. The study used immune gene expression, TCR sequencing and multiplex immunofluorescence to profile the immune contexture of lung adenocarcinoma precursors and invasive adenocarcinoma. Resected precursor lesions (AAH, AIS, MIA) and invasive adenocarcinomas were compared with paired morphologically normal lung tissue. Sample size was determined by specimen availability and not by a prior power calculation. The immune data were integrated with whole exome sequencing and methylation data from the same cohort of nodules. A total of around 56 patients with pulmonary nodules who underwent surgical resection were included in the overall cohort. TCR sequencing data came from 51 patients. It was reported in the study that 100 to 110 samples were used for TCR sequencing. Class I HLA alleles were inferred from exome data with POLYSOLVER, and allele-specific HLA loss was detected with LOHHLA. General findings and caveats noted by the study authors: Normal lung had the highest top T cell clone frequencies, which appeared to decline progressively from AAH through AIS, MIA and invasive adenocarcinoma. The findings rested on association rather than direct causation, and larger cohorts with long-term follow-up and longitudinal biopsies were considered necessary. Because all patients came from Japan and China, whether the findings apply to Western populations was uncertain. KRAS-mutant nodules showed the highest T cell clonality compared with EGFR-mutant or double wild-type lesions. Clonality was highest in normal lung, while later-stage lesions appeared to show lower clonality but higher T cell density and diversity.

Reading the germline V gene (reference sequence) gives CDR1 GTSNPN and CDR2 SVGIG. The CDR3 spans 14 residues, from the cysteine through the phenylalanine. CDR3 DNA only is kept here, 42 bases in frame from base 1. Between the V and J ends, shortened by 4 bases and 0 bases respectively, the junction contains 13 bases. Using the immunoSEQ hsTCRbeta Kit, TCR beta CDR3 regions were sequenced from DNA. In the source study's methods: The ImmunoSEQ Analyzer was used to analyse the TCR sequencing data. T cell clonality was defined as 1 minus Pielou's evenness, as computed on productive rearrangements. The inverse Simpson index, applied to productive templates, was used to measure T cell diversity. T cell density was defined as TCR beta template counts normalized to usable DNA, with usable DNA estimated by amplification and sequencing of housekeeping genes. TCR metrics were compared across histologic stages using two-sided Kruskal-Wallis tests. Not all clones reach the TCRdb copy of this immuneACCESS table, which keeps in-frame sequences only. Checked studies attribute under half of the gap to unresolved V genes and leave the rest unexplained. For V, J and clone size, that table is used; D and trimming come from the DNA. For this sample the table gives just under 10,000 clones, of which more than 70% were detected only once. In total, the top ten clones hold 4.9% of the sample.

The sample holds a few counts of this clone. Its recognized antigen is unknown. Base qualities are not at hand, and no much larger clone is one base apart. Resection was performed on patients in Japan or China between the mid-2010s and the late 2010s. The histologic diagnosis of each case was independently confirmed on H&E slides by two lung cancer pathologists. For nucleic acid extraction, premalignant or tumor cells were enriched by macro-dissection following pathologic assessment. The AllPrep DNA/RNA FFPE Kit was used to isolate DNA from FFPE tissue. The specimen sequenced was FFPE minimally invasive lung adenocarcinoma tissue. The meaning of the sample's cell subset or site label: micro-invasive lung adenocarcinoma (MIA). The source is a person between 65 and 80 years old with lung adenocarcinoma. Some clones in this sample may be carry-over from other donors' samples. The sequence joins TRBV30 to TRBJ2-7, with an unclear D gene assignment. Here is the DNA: TGTGCCTGGAAAGCCAGTATAAGCTCCTACGAGCAGTACTTC. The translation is CAWKASISSYEQYF.